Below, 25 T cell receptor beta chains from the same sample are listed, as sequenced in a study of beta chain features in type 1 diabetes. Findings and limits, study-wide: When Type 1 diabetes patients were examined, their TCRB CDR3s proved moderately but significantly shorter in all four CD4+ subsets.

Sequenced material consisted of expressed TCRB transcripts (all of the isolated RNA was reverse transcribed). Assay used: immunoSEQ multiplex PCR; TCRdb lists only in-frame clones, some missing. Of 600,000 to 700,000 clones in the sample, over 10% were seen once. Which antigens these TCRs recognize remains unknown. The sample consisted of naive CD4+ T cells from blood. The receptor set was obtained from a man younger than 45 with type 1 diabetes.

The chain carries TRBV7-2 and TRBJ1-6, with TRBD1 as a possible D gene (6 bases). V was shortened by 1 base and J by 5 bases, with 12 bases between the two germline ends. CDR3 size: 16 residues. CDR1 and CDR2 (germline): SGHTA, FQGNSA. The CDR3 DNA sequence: TGTGCCAGCAGCTTAGGGGGGAACAGGGATAATTCACCCCTCCACTTT. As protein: CASSLGGNRDNSPLHF.

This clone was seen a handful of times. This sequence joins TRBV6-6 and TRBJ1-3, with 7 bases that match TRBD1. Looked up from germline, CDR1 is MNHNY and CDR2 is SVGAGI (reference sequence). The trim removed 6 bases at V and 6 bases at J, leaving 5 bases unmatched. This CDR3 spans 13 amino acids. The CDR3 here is CASREGAENTIYF. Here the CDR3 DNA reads TGTGCCAGCAGGGAGGGGGCGGAAAACACCATATATTTT.

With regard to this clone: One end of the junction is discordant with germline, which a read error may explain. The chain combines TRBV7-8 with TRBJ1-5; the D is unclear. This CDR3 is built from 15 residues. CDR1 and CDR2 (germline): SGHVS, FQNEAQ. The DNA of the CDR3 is TGTGCCAGCTGCTTAGGTTTGGGGAGCAATCAGCCCCAGCATTTT. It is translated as CASCLGLGSNQPQHF. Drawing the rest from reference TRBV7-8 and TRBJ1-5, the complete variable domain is GAGVSQSPRYKVAKRGQDVALRCDPISGHVSLFWYQQALGQGPEFLTYFQNEAQLDKSGLPSDRFFAERPEGSVSTLKIQRTQQEDSAVYLCASCLGLGSNQPQHFGDGTRLSIL.

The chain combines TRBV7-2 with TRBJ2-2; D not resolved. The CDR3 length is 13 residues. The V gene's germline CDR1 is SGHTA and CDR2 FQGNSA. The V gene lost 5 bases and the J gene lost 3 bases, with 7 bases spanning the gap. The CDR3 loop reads CASSIQDTGELFF. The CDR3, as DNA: TGTGCCAGCAGCATTCAGGACACCGGGGAGCTGTTTTTT.

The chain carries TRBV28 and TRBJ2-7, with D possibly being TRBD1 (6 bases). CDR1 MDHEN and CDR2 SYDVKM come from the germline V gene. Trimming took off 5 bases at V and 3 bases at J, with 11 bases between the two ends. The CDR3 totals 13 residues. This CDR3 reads CASSLGQFYEQYF. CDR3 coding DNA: TGTGCCAGCAGTCTCGGACAGTTCTACGAGCAGTACTTC.

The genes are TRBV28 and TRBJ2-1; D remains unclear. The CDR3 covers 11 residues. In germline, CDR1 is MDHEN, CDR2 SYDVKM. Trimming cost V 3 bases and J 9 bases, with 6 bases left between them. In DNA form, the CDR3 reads TGTGCCAGCAGTTTTAAGTCTGAGCAGTTCTTC. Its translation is CASSFKSEQFF.

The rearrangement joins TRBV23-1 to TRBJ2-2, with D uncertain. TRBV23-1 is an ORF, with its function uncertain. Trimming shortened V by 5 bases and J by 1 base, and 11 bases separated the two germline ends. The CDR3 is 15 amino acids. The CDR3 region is CASSDWTENTGELFF. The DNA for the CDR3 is TGCGCCAGCAGTGATTGGACGGAGAACACCGGGGAGCTGTTTTTT.

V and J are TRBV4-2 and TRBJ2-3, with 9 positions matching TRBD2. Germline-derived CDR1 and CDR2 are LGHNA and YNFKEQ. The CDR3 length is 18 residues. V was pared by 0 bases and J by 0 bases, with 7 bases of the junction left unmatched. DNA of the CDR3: TGTGCCAGCAGCCAAGAGAGGTTAGCGGGGGCTAGCACAGATACGCAGTATTTT. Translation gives CASSQERLAGASTDTQYF.

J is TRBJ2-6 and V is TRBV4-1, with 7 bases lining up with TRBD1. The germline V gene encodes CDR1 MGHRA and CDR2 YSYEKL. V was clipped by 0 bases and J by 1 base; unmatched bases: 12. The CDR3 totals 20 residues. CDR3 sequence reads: CASSQDAGPGQISGANVLTF. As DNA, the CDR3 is TGCGCCAGCAGCCAAGACGCCGGTCCGGGACAGATATCTGGGGCCAACGTCCTGACTTTC.

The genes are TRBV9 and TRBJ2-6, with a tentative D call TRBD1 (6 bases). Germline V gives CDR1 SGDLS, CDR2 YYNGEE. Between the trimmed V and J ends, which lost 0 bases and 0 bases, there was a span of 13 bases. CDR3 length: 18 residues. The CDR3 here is CASSVGGTGSSGANVLTF. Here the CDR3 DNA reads TGTGCCAGCAGCGTAGGGGGCACAGGGAGCTCTGGGGCCAACGTCCTGACTTTC. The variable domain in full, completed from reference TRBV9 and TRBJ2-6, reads DSGVTQTPKHLITATGQRVTLRCSPRSGDLSVYWYQQSLDQGLQFLIQYYNGEERAKGNILERFSAQQFPDLHSELNLSSLELGDSALYFCASSVGGTGSSGANVLTFGAGSRLTVL.

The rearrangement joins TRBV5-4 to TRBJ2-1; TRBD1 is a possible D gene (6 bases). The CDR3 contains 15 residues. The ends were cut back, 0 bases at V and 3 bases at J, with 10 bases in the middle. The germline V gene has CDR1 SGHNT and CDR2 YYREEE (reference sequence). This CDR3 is CASSLDRVNYNEQFF. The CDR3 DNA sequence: TGTGCCAGCAGCTTGGACAGGGTGAACTACAATGAGCAGTTCTTC.

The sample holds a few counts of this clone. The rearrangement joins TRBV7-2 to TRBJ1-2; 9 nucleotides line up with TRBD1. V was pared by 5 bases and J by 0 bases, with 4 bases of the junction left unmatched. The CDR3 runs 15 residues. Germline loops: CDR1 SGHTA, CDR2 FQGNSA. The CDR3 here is CASSNRQGANYGYTF. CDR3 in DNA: TGTGCCAGCAGCAACCGACAGGGGGCTAACTATGGCTACACCTTC.

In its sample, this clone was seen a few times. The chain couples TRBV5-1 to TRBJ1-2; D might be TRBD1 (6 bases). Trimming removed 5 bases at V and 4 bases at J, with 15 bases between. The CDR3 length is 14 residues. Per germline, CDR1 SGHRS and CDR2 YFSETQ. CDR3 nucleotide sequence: TGCGCCAGCAGTTCGATGACAGGCCCCTATGGCTACACCTTC. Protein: CASSSMTGPYGYTF.

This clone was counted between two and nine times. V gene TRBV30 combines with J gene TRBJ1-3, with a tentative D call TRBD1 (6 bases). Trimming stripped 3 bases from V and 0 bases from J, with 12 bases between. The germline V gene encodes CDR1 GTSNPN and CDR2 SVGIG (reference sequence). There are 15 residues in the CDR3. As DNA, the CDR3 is TGTGCCTGGAGCATCAGGGGCACCTCTGGAAACACCATATATTTT. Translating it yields CAWSIRGTSGNTIYF. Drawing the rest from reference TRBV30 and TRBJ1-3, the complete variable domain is SQTIHQWPATLVQPVGSPLSLECTVEGTSNPNLYWYRQAAGRGLQLLFYSVGIGQISSEVPQNLSASRPQDRQFILSSKKLLLSDSGFYLCAWSIRGTSGNTIYFGEGSWLTVV.

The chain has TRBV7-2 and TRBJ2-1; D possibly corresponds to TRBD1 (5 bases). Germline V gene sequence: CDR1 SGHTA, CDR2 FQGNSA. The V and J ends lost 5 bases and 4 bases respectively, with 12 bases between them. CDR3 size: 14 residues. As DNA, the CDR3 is TGTGCCAGCAGCCAAAACAACAGGTACAATGAGCAGTTCTTC. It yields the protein CASSQNNRYNEQFF.

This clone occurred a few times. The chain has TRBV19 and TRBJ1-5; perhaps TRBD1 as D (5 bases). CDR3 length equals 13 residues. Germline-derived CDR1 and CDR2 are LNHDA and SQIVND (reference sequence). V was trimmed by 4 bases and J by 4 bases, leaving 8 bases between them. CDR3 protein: CASSRDGNQPQHF. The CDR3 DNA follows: TGTGCCAGTAGTAGGGACGGGAATCAGCCCCAGCATTTT. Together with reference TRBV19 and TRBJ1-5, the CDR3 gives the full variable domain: DGGITQSPKYLFRKEGQNVTLSCEQNLNHDAMYWYRQDPGQGLRLIYYSQIVNDFQKGDIAEGYSVSREKKESFPLTVTSAQKNPTAFYLCASSRDGNQPQHFGDGTRLSIL.

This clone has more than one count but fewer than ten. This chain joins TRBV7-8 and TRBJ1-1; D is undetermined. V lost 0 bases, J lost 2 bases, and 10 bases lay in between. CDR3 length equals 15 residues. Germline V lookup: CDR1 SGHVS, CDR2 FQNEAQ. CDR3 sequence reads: CASSLAGVVNTEAFF. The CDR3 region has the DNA TGTGCCAGCAGCTTAGCGGGAGTGGTAAACACTGAAGCTTTCTTT.

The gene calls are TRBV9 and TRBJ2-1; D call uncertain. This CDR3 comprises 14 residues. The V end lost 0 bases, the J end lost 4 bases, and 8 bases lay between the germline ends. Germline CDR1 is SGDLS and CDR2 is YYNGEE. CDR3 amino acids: CASSVGSEYNEQFF. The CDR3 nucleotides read TGTGCCAGCAGCGTAGGTTCAGAATACAATGAGCAGTTCTTC.

The CDR3 DNA reads TGTGCCTGGAGTGGAGGGACAGGGATCTCTGGCAATCAGCCCCAGCATTTT. It translates to CAWSGGTGISGNQPQHF. The rearrangement links TRBV30 to TRBJ1-5; 9 positions match TRBD1. The germline CDR1 and CDR2 sequences are GTSNPN and SVGIG (reference sequence). V lost 1 base, J lost 2 bases, and 9 bases stayed unmatched. This CDR3 region has 17 residues.

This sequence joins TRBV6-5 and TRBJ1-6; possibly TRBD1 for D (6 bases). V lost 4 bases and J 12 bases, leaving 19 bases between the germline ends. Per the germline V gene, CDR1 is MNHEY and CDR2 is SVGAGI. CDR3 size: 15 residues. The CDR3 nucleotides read TGTGCCAGCAGTTCCACGGCGGCAGGGGTTGAACCCCTCCACTTT. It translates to CASSSTAAGVEPLHF.

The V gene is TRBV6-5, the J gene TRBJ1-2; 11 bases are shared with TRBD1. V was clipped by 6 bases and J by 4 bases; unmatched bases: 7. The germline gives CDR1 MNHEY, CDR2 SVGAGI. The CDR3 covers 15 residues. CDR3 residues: CASRDRGLAGYGYTF. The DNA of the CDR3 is TGTGCCAGCAGGGACAGGGGGCTGGCGGGCTATGGCTACACCTTC.

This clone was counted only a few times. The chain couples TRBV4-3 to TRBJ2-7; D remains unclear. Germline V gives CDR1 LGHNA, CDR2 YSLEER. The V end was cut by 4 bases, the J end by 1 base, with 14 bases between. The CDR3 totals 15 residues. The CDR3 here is CASSRDTLGSYEQYF. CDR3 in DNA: TGCGCCAGCAGCCGAGATACCCTTGGTTCCTACGAGCAGTACTTC.

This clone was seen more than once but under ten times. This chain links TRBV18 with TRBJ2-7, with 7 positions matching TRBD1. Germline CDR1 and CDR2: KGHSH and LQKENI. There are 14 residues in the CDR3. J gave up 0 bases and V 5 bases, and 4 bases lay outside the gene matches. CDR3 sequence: CASSVRDSSYEQYF. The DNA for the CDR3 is TGTGCCAGCTCAGTCCGGGACAGCTCCTACGAGCAGTACTTC.

This chain's CDR3 is CASRYGTEDYEQYF. The CDR3 DNA reads TGTGCCAGCAGATACGGGACAGAAGACTACGAGCAGTACTTC. The gene calls are TRBV6-6 and TRBJ2-7; 7 bases fit TRBD1. CDR3 length equals 14 residues. Germline CDR1 reads MNHNY; CDR2 reads SVGAGI (reference sequence). With V trimmed by 6 bases and J by 3 bases, 8 bases remained unmatched.

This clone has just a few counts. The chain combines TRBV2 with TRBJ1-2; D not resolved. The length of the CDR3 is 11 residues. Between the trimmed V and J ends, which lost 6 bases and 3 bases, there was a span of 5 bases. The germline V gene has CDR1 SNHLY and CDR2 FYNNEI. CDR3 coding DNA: TGTGCCAGCAGGAAGGACTATGGCTACACCTTC. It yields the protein CASRKDYGYTF. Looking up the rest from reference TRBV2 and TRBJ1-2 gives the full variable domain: EPEVTQTPSHQVTQMGQEVILRCVPISNHLYFYWYRQILGQKVEFLVSFYNNEISEKSEIFDDQFSVERPDGSNFTLKIRSTKLEDSAMYFCASRKDYGYTFGSGTRLTVV.